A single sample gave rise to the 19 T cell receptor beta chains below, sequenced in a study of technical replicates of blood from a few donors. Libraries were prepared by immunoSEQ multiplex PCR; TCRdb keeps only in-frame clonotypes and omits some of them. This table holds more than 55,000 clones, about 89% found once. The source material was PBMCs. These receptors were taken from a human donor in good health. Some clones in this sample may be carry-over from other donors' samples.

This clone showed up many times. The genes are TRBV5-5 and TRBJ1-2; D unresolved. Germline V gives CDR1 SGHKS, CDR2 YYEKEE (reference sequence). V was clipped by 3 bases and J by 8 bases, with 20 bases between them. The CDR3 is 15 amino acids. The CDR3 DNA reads TGTGCCAGCAGCTCGTCCGGGCCGGGATTAGGAGGCTACACCTTC. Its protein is CASSSSGPGLGGYTF.

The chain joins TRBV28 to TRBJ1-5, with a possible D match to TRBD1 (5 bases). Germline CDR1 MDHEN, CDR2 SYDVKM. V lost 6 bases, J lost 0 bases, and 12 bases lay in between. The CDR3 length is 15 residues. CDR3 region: CASRSGFYSNQPQHF. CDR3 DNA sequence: TGTGCCAGCAGGTCAGGGTTTTATAGCAATCAGCCCCAGCATTTT.

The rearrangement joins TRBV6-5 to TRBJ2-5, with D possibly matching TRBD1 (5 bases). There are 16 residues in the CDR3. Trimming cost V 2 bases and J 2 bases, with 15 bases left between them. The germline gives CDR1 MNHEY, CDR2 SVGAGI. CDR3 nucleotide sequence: TGTGCCAGCAGTTACGAAGGGGCCAGCATTCAAGAGACCCAGTACTTC. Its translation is CASSYEGASIQETQYF.

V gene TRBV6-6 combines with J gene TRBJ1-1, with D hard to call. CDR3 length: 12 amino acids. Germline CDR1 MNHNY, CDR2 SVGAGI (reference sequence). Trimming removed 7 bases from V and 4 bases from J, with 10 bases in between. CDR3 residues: CASKRDSTEAFF. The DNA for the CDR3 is TGTGCCAGCAAGCGGGATAGCACTGAAGCTTTCTTT.

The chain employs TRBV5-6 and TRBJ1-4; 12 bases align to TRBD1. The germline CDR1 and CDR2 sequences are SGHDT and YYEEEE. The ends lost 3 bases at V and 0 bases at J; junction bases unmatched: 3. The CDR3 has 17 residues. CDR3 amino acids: CASSWGTGGATNEKLFF. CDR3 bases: TGTGCCAGCAGCTGGGGGACAGGGGGCGCAACTAATGAAAAACTGTTTTTT. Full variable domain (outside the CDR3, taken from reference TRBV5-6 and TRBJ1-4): DAGVTQSPTHLIKTRGQQVTLRCSPKSGHDTVSWYQQALGQGPQFIFQYYEEEERQRGNFPDRFSGHQFPNYSSELNVNALLLGDSALYLCASSWGTGGATNEKLFFGSGTQLSVL.

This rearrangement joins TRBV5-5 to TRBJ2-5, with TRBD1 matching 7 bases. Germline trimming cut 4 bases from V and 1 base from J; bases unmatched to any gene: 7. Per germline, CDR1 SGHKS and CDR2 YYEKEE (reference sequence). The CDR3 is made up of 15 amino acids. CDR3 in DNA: TGTGCCAGCAGCGTCCCGACAGGGACCCAAGAGACCCAGTACTTC. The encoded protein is CASSVPTGTQETQYF.

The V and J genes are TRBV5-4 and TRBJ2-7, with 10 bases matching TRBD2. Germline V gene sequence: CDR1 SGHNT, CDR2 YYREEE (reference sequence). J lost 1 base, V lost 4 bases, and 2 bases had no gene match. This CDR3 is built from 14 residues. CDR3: CASSRTSGSYEQYF. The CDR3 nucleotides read TGTGCCAGCAGCCGGACTAGCGGTTCCTACGAGCAGTACTTC. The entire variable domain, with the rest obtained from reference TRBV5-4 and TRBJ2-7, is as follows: ETGVTQSPTHLIKTRGQQVTLRCSSQSGHNTVSWYQQALGQGPQFIFQYYREEENGRGNFPPRFSGLQFPNYSSELNVNALELDDSALYLCASSRTSGSYEQYFGPGTRLTVT.

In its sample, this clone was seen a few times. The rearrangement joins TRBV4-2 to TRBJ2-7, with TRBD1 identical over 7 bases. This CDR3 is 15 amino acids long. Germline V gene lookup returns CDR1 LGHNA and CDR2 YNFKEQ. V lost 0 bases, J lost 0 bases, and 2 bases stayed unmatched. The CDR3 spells CASSQDRGSSYEQYF. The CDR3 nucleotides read TGTGCCAGCAGCCAAGACAGGGGGAGCTCCTACGAGCAGTACTTC.

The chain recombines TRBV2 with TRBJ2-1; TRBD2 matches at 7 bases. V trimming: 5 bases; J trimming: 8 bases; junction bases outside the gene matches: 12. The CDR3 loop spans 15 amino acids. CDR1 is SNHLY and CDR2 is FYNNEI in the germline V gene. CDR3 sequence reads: CASSLGLGGFDEQFF. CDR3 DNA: TGTGCCAGCAGTCTCGGACTAGGCGGGTTCGATGAGCAGTTCTTC.

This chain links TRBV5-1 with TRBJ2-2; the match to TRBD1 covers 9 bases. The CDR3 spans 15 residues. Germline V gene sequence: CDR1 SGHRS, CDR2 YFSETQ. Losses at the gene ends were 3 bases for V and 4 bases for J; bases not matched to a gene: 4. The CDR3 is CASSSGTGSTGELFF. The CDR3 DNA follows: TGCGCCAGCAGCTCCGGGACAGGGAGCACCGGGGAGCTGTTTTTT.

CDR3 sequence (DNA): TGCAGTGCTTACAAGGGGGACGAGCAGTACTTC. Protein sequence: CSAYKGDEQYF. V usage is TRBV20-1 and J usage is TRBJ2-7; weak D call: TRBD1 (6 bases). Germline CDR1 DFQATT, CDR2 SNEGSKA (reference sequence). This CDR3 has 11 amino acids. V was clipped by 5 bases and J by 5 bases, with 10 bases between them.

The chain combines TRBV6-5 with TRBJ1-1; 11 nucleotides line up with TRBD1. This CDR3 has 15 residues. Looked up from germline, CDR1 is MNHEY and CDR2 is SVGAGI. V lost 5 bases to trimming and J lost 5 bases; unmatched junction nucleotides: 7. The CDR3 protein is CASSVTGTGGTEAFF. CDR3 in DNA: TGTGCCAGCAGTGTAACCGGGACAGGGGGAACTGAAGCTTTCTTT.

The CDR3: CASSEFGGRQPQHF. The CDR3, as DNA: TGTGCCAGCAGTGAATTCGGGGGTCGTCAGCCCCAGCATTTT. The chain joins TRBV2 to TRBJ1-5, with D perhaps TRBD1 (5 bases). CDR3 length: 14 amino acids. The V end was cut by 2 bases, the J end by 6 bases, with 11 bases between. Germline lookup yields CDR1 SNHLY and CDR2 FYNNEI.

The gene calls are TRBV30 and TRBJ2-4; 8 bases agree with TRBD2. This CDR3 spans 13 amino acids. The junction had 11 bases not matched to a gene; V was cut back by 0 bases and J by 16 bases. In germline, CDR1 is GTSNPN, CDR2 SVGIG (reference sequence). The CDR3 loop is CAWSVGSGGRGYF. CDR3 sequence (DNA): TGTGCCTGGAGTGTAGGTTCGGGGGGGCGTGGATACTTC.

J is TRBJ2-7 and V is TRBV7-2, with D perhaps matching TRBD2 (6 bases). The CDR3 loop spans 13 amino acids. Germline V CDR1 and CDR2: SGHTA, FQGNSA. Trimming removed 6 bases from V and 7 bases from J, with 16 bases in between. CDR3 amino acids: CASRRDGPWEQYF. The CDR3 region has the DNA TGTGCCAGCAGGCGGGACGGACCTTGGGAGCAGTACTTC.

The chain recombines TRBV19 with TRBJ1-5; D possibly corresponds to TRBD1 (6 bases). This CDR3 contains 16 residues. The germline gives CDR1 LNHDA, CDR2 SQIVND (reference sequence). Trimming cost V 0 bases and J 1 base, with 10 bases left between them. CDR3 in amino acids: CASSIENRASNQPQHF. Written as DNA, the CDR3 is TGTGCCAGTAGTATAGAAAACAGGGCCAGCAATCAGCCCCAGCATTTT.

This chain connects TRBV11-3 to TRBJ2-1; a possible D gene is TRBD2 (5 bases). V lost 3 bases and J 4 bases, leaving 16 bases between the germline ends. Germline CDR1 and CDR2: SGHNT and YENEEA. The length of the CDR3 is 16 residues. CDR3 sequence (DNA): TGTGCCAGCAGCTTCGGTGGAGCAGGACTGTACAATGAGCAGTTCTTC. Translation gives CASSFGGAGLYNEQFF.

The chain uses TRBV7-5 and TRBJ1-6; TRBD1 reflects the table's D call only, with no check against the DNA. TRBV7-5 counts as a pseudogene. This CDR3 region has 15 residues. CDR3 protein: CATHGPTAINSPLHF. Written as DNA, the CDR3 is TGTGCCACCCACGGTCCGACAGCCATTAATTCACCCCTCCACTTT.

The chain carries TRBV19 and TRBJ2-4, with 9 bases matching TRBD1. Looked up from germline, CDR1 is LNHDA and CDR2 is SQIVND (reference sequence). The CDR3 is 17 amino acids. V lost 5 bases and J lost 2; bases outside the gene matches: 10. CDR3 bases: TGTGCCAGTAGTCTCCGTCCCGGGACAGGGACCAAAAACATTCAGTACTTC. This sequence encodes CASSLRPGTGTKNIQYF.